A few counts support the clone carrying this T cell receptor beta chain. The CDR3 extends over 18 amino acids. Trimming cost V 3 bases and J 4 bases; bases outside gene matches: 14. In germline, CDR1 is LGHNA, CDR2 YSLEER. The sample belongs to a study of control samples from healthy donors and cancer patients. Libraries were prepared by immunoSEQ multiplex PCR; TCRdb keeps only in-frame clonotypes and omits some of them. The data hold some 160,000 clones, with roughly 90% observed a single time. The chain uses TRBV4-3 and TRBJ2-3, with TRBD2 matching over 9 bases. The sample was blood. The TCR was taken from a man in his thirties or forties in good health. The DNA for the CDR3 is TGCGCCAGCAGCCACCTCCTGGGAGCTAGCGGGGTTTCAGATACGCAGTATTTT. The encoded protein is CASSHLLGASGVSDTQYF.